The T cell receptor beta chain described here comes from a study of T cell responses to AZD1222 COVID-19 vaccine. Investigators merged groups given second doses at roughly 4 or roughly 12 weeks. Profiled with immunoSEQ multiplex PCR; TCRdb holds only in-frame clones, not every one. The sample shows hundreds of thousands of clones, around 92% of them seen only once. Notes on this clone: Its antigen is not identified.

Study observations and caveats: Spike-wide coverage was observed for vaccine-associated CD4 TCRs, with dominant responses at 160-218 and 743-854. White British ancestry dominated among donors, who included more females, and clonal diversity was possibly underestimated. Targets within unmutated variant regions were reportedly found for nearly half of spike-specific TCRs.

Germline values: CDR1 MDHEN, CDR2 SYDVKM. The V and J ends lost 7 bases and 0 bases respectively, with 10 bases between them. This CDR3 has 13 amino acids. Sequencing used peripheral blood, obtained 28 days after the second AZD1222 dose. This receptor was taken from an adult who received the AZD1222 COVID-19 vaccine. The chain couples TRBV28 to TRBJ2-7; D call uncertain. The chain's CDR3 is CASTPRASYEQYF. Here the CDR3 DNA reads TGTGCCAGCACCCCCCGGGCCTCCTACGAGCAGTACTTC. Drawing the rest from reference TRBV28 and TRBJ2-7, the complete variable domain is DVKVTQSSRYLVKRTGEKVFLECVQDMDHENMFWYRQDPGLGLRLIYFSYDVKMKEKGDIPEGYSVSREKKERFSLILESASTNQTSMYLCASTPRASYEQYFGPGTRLTVT.